Presented here are 18 T cell receptor beta chains from one specimen sequenced in a study of T cells in Graves' hyperthyroidism and ophthalmopathy. Template material for amplifying TCR beta CDR3 regions consisted of RNA transcripts. RT-PCR in the first round (using the HTBI primer set) targeted the TCR CDR3. From the multiplex PCR reads, TCRdb called clonotypes with MiXCR, one entry per CDR3 protein. Of about 480,000 distinct CDR3 sequences listed, about 15% are singletons. The sequenced sample was blood. All receptors derive from a woman younger than 35 with Graves' hyperthyroidism.

This rearrangement joins TRBV19 to TRBJ2-7; TRBD2 aligns across 9 bases. Trimming cost V 3 bases and J 3 bases; bases outside gene matches: 6. CDR3 length equals 15 residues. Looked up from germline, CDR1 is LNHDA and CDR2 is SQIVND (reference sequence). CDR3 DNA: TGTGCCAGTAGTATTACGGCGGGAGGGTACTACGAGCAGTACTTC. This encodes CASSITAGGYYEQYF.

This clonotype came up many times. The gene calls are TRBV7-2 and TRBJ2-3; tentatively, D is TRBD2 (5 bases). Deletions cut 5 bases from V and 6 bases from J, with 15 bases between. CDR3 length equals 14 residues. Looked up from germline, CDR1 is SGHTA and CDR2 is FQGNSA. CDR3 sequence (DNA): TGTGCCAGCAGCCCTCCCGGGGTCGGCGATACGCAGTATTTT. This sequence encodes CASSPPGVGDTQYF. Filled out from reference TRBV7-2 and TRBJ2-3, the complete variable domain reads GAGVSQSPSNKVTEKGKDVELRCDPISGHTALYWYRQSLGQGLEFLIYFQGNSAPDKSGLPSDRFSAERTGGSVSTLTIQRTQQEDSAVYLCASSPPGVGDTQYFGPGTRLTVL.

The chain links TRBV10-3 to TRBJ2-3, with D perhaps matching TRBD2 (6 bases). Trimming took 4 bases from V and 0 from J, leaving 11 bases between them. Germline V CDR1 and CDR2: ENHRY, SYGVKD. CDR3 length: 15 amino acids. The CDR3 DNA is TGTGCCATCAGTGGCCCGGGAGTTAGCACAGATACGCAGTATTTT. Amino acid sequence: CAISGPGVSTDTQYF.

Ten or more counts support this clonotype. This chain links TRBV2 with TRBJ2-7, with 7 bases that match TRBD1. V shed 7 bases, J shed 5 bases, and the junction held 5 bases outside the gene matches. Germline V gene data show CDR1 as SNHLY and CDR2 as FYNNEI. This CDR3 comprises 12 residues. The CDR3 sequence is CASTTGFHEQYF. The CDR3 DNA reads as TGTGCCAGCACGACAGGGTTCCACGAGCAGTACTTC.

At least ten counts were recorded for this clonotype. The rearrangement links TRBV2 to TRBJ2-1; 10 bases map to TRBD2. The V gene's germline CDR1 is SNHLY and CDR2 FYNNEI. CDR3 length equals 15 residues. J lost 7 bases, V lost 6 bases, and 9 bases had no gene match. Written as DNA, the CDR3 is TGTGCCAGCAGGGCGGAAAGCGGGAGGGCTAATGAGCAGTTCTTC. As protein: CASRAESGRANEQFF.

The rearrangement uses TRBV9 and TRBJ2-6; maybe TRBD2 (6 bases). V was clipped by 0 bases and J by 4 bases, with 8 bases between them. Germline CDR1 SGDLS, CDR2 YYNGEE. The CDR3 totals 15 residues. The CDR3 nucleotides read TGTGCCAGCAGCGTAGCGGGGGAAGGGGCCAACGTCCTGACTTTC. It translates to CASSVAGEGANVLTF. The entire variable domain, with the rest obtained from reference TRBV9 and TRBJ2-6, is as follows: DSGVTQTPKHLITATGQRVTLRCSPRSGDLSVYWYQQSLDQGLQFLIQYYNGEERAKGNILERFSAQQFPDLHSELNLSSLELGDSALYFCASSVAGEGANVLTFGAGSRLTVL.

A few counts support this clonotype. This sequence joins TRBV3-1 and TRBJ1-1; D possibly corresponds to TRBD1 (5 bases). The CDR3 is 16 residues long. Germline loops: CDR1 LGHDT, CDR2 YNNKEL (reference sequence). With 7 bases removed from V and 0 bases from J, the gap between germline ends came to 18 bases. In DNA form, the CDR3 reads TGTGCCAGCACACAACAGGTGGGAGTAATGAACACTGAAGCTTTCTTT. The encoded protein is CASTQQVGVMNTEAFF. Drawing the rest from reference TRBV3-1 and TRBJ1-1, the complete variable domain is DTAVSQTPKYLVTQMGNDKSIKCEQNLGHDTMYWYKQDSKKFLKIMFSYNNKELIINETVPNRFSPKSPDKAHLNLHINSLELGDSAVYFCASTQQVGVMNTEAFFGQGTRLTVV.

There are a few counts of this clonotype. The chain combines TRBV6-4 with TRBJ2-1; 9 bases agree with TRBD2. Losses at the gene ends were 8 bases for V and 4 bases for J; bases not matched to a gene: 9. CDR1 is MRHNA and CDR2 is SNTAGT in the germline V gene. This CDR3 has 15 amino acids. CDR3 bases: TGTGCCAGCTCGGGGGTAGCGGGAGATTACAATGAGCAGTTCTTC. As protein: CASSGVAGDYNEQFF.

The table lists this clonotype with many counts. The chain joins TRBV9 to TRBJ1-1; TRBD1 agrees at 8 bases. The CDR3 contains 18 residues. Germline V gives CDR1 SGDLS, CDR2 YYNGEE. J gave up 0 bases and V 0 bases, and 10 bases lay outside the gene matches. In DNA form, the CDR3 reads TGTGCCAGCAGCGTAGTGAAGGGACAGGAGACAATGAACACTGAAGCTTTCTTT. Translation: CASSVVKGQETMNTEAFF.

This clonotype was observed many times. The chain recombines TRBV2 with TRBJ2-1, with D perhaps TRBD2 (6 bases). V was cut by 10 bases and J by 8 bases, with 18 bases left in between. Germline CDR1 SNHLY, CDR2 FYNNEI. This CDR3 has 13 residues. The CDR3 is CATAGLAFHEQFF. The CDR3 DNA sequence: TGTGCCACCGCGGGACTCGCGTTTCATGAGCAGTTCTTC.

The rearrangement links TRBV25-1 to TRBJ1-2, with 11 nucleotides matching TRBD1. The V gene's germline CDR1 is MGHDK and CDR2 SYGVNS. The trim removed 6 bases at V and 2 bases at J, leaving 8 bases unmatched. This CDR3 is 16 amino acids long. The CDR3 spells CASRGQGDSSNYGYTF. In nucleotides, the CDR3 is TGTGCCAGCAGGGGACAGGGGGACTCCTCCAACTATGGCTACACCTTC.

At least ten counts were recorded for this clonotype. This chain joins TRBV6-1 and TRBJ2-7; a weak D match, TRBD2 (5 bases). Per germline, CDR1 MNHNS and CDR2 SASEGT. This CDR3 spans 15 amino acids. V was trimmed by 1 base and J by 0 bases, leaving 10 bases between them. The CDR3 loop is CASSEGRVYSYEQYF. In DNA form, the CDR3 reads TGTGCCAGCAGTGAAGGGCGGGTTTACTCCTACGAGCAGTACTTC.

This clonotype appeared a few times. V gene TRBV5-1 combines with J gene TRBJ2-1; D is possibly TRBD2 (5 bases). CDR3 length: 14 residues. Germline V gene lookup returns CDR1 SGHRS and CDR2 YFSETQ. V dropped 0 bases and J dropped 7 bases, with 11 bases sitting between them. The CDR3 loop reads CASSLEAGRNEQFF. The CDR3 DNA follows: TGCGCCAGCAGCTTGGAGGCGGGTCGAAATGAGCAGTTCTTC. The full variable domain, with the rest looked up from reference TRBV5-1 and TRBJ2-1, is KAGVTQTPRYLIKTRGQQVTLSCSPISGHRSVSWYQQTPGQGLQFLFEYFSETQRNKGNFPGRFSGRQFSNSRSEMNVSTLELGDSALYLCASSLEAGRNEQFFGPGTRLTVL.

This clonotype turned up a few times. The rearrangement links TRBV6-1 to TRBJ2-2; no clear D. Germline V CDR1 and CDR2: MNHNS, SASEGT. V was pared by 6 bases and J by 4 bases, with 12 bases between. This CDR3 is 14 amino acids long. This CDR3 reads CASSPRRVTGELFF. The CDR3 bases are TGTGCCAGCAGCCCGAGGAGAGTCACCGGGGAGCTGTTTTTT.

This clonotype was recorded many times. The CDR3 loop is CASSVGQGLRYEQYF. CDR3 coding DNA: TGTGCCAGCAGTGTGGGACAGGGACTGAGGTACGAGCAGTACTTC. V gene TRBV27 combines with J gene TRBJ2-7; TRBD1 matches 9 bases. Germline V gene lookup returns CDR1 MNHEY and CDR2 SMNVEV (reference sequence). Germline trimming cut 5 bases from V and 4 bases from J; bases unmatched to any gene: 9. The CDR3 sequence is 15 residues long.

The chain has TRBV19 and TRBJ2-2, with TRBD1 matching over 10 bases. The V gene end was trimmed by 6 bases and the J gene end by 7 bases; junction bases not matched to a gene: 14. CDR3 length: 17 residues. The germline V gene encodes CDR1 LNHDA and CDR2 SQIVND (reference sequence). The CDR3 coding sequence is TGTGCCAGTAGCAGACCCACCGGGACAGGGGTCGGCGGGGAGCTGTTTTTT. It is translated as CASSRPTGTGVGGELFF.

The chain uses TRBV28 and TRBJ2-5; 11 bases line up with TRBD2. Germline CDR1 and CDR2: MDHEN and SYDVKM. The CDR3 contains 18 residues. The V segment lost 6 bases and the J segment 1 base; nucleotides outside the gene matches: 13. The CDR3 bases are TGTGCCAGCAGCCGCGGGACTAGCGGCTGGTGGGGCCAAGAGACCCAGTACTTC. Its translation: CASSRGTSGWWGQETQYF.

This clonotype was seen only a few times. Since a much larger clone is just one base distant, this may be a read error. V is TRBV11-1 and J is TRBJ2-5, with D possibly TRBD2 on 5 matching bases. The CDR3 is 16 amino acids. Germline V gene lookup returns CDR1 SGHAT and CDR2 FQDESV (reference sequence). The CDR3 sequence is CASSQEVGRAQGTQYF. As DNA, the CDR3 is TGCGCCAGCAGCCAAGAGGTTGGGCGGGCCCAAGGGACCCAGTACTTC. Full variable domain (outside the CDR3, taken from reference TRBV11-1 and TRBJ2-5): EAEVAQSPRYKITEKSQAVAFWCDPISGHATLYWYRQILGQGPELLVQFQDESVVDDSQLPKDRFSAERLKGVDSTLKIQPAELGDSAMYLCASSQEVGRAQGTQYFGPGTRLLVL.